The 3 T cell receptor beta chains below all came from one sample that was sequenced in a study of blood T cell repertoires in COVID-19. TCRdb keeps only in-frame clones here, not all; method: immunoSEQ multiplex PCR. This sample has 60,000 to 80,000 clones, with roughly 90% found just once. Sequencing was carried out using peripheral blood. The source of these receptors is a human donor in a cohort sampled during active COVID-19.

This chain connects TRBV6-1 to TRBJ1-4; 7 nucleotides line up with TRBD1. The CDR3 is 15 residues long. V was pared by 3 bases and J by 4 bases, with 5 bases of the junction left unmatched. CDR1 and CDR2 (germline): MNHNS, SASEGT. This CDR3 reads CASSDRGQRNEKLFF. The CDR3 nucleotides read TGTGCCAGCAGTGATCGGGGACAGCGTAATGAAAAACTGTTTTTT.

About this clone: Compared with germline, one end of the junction differs, possibly owing to a read error. The rearrangement links TRBV30 to TRBJ1-2; no definite D call. Germline V gene lookup returns CDR1 GTSNPN and CDR2 SVGIG (reference sequence). The CDR3 is made up of 11 amino acids. CDR3 sequence: CAWSSNYSYTF. CDR3 DNA sequence: TGTGCCTGGAGTTCGAACTATAGCTACACCTTC.

This clone was seen a single time. This chain uses TRBV2 with TRBJ2-7, with TRBD2 as a possible D gene (5 bases). Germline V gene data show CDR1 as SNHLY and CDR2 as FYNNEI. This CDR3 is 11 amino acids long. Trimming shortened V by 11 bases and J by 3 bases, and 11 bases separated the two germline ends. CDR3 residues: CASRGDYEQYF. The CDR3 DNA reads as TGTGCCTCTCGGGGAGACTACGAGCAGTACTTC.